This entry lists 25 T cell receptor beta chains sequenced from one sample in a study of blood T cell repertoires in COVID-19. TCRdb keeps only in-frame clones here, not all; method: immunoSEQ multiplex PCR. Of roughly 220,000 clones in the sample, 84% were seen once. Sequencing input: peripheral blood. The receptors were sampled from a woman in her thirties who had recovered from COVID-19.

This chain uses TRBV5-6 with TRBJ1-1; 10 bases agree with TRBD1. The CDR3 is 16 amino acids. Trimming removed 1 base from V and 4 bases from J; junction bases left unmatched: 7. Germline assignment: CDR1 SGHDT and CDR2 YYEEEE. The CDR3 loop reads CASSLFMTGGFTEAFF. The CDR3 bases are TGTGCCAGCAGCTTGTTTATGACAGGGGGCTTCACTGAAGCTTTCTTT.

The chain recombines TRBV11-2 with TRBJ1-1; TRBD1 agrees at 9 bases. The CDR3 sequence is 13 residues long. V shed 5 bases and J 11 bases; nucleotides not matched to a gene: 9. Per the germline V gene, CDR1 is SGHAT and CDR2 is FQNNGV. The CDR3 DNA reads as TGTGCCAGCAGCCCAGACAGGGGGTCGTCGGCTTTCTTT. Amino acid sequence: CASSPDRGSSAFF.

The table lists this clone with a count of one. For the CDR3, the DNA is TGTGCCAGCAGCTTAGGAGCCCGCCATCCGCAGTATTTT. This gives the protein CASSLGARHPQYF. The genes are TRBV11-3 and TRBJ2-3; D not certain. Trimming shortened V by 1 base and J by 10 bases, and 12 bases separated the two germline ends. The CDR3 consists of 13 residues. In germline, CDR1 is SGHNT, CDR2 YENEEA.

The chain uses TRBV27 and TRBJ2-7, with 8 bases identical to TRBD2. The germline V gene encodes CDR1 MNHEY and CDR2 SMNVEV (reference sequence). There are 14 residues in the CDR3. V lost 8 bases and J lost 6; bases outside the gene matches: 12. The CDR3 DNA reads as TGTGCCAGCTACCCCAGCGGGAGACGGTTCGAGCAGTACTTC. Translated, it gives CASYPSGRRFEQYF.

The CDR3 DNA reads as TGTGCCAGCAGTTTGTCGCCAGGGGAGGGGCAGCCCCAGCATTTT. This encodes CASSLSPGEGQPQHF. This chain joins TRBV28 and TRBJ1-5, with D maybe TRBD1 (6 bases). Trimming cost V 3 bases and J 7 bases, with 16 bases left between them. Germline CDR1 reads MDHEN; CDR2 reads SYDVKM. The CDR3 contains 15 residues.

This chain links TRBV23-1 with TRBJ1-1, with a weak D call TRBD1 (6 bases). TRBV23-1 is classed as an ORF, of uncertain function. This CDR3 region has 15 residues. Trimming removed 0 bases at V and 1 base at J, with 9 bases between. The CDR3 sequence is CASSQSDRQNTEAFF. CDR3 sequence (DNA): TGCGCCAGCAGTCAATCGGACAGACAGAACACTGAAGCTTTCTTT.

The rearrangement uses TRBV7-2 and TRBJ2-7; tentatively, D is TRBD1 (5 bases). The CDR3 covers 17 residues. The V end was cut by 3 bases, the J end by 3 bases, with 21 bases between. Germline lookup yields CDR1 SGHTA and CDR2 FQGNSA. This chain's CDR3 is CASSLPGQGKNVYEQYF. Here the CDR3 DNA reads TGTGCCAGCAGCTTGCCCGGGCAGGGAAAGAACGTCTACGAGCAGTACTTC.

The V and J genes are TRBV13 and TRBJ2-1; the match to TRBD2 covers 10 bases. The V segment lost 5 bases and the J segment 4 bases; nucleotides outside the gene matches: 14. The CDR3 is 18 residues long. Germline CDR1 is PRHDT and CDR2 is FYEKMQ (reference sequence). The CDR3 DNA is TGTGCCAGCAGCCCTCCATGGGCTAGCGGGAGTAGGTACAATGAGCAGTTCTTC. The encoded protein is CASSPPWASGSRYNEQFF.

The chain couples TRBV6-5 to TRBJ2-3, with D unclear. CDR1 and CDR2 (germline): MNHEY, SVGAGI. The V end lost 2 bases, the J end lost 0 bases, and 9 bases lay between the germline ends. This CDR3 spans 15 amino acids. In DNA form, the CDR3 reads TGTGCCAGCAGTTACCTAGTACCTAGCACAGATACGCAGTATTTT. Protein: CASSYLVPSTDTQYF.

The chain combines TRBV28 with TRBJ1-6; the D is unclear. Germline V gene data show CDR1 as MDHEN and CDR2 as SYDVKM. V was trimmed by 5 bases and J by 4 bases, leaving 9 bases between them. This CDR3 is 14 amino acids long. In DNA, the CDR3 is TGTGCCAGCAGTCTTCGCAGTTATAATTCACCCCTCCACTTT. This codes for CASSLRSYNSPLHF.

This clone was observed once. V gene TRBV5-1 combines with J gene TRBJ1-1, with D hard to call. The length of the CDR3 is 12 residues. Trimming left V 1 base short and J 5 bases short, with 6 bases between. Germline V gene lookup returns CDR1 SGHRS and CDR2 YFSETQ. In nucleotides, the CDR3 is TGCGCCAGCAGCTTGTCAAAAACTGAAGCTTTCTTT. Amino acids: CASSLSKTEAFF.

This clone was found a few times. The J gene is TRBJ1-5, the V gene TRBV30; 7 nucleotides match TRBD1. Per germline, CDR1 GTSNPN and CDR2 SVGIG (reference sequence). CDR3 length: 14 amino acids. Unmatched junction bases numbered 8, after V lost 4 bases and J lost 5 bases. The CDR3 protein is CAWTTGVGDQPQHF. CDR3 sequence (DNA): TGTGCCTGGACCACAGGGGTGGGGGATCAGCCCCAGCATTTT.

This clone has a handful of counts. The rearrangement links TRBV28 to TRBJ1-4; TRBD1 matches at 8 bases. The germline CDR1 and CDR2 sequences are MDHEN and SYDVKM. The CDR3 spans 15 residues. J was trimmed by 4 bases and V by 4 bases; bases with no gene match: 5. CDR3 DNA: TGTGCCAGCAGTTCCGGACAGGGTCTTAATGAAAAACTGTTTTTT. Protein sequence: CASSSGQGLNEKLFF.

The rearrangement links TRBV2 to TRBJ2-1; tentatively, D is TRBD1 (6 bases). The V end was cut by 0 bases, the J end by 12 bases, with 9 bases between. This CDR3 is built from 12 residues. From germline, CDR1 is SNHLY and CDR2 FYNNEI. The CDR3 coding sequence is TGTGCCAGCAGTGAAGCGGGGGCAAGGCAGTTCTTC. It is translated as CASSEAGARQFF.

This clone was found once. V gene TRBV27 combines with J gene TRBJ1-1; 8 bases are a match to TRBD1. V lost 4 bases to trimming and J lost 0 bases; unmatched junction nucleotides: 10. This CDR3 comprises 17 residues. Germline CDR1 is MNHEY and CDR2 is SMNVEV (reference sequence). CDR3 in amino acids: CASSSTRTGKLNTEAFF. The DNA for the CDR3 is TGTGCCAGCAGTTCGACTCGGACAGGGAAGTTGAACACTGAAGCTTTCTTT.

DNA of the CDR3: TGTGCCAGCAGCAGAGACAGCGCCTATGGCTACACCTTC. It is translated as CASSRDSAYGYTF. The J gene is TRBJ1-2, the V gene TRBV6-2 or TRBV6-3; a possible D gene is TRBD1 (5 bases). Germline V gene sequence: CDR1 MNHEY, CDR2 SVGEGT. The CDR3 loop spans 13 amino acids. V was pared by 6 bases and J by 4 bases, with 12 bases between.

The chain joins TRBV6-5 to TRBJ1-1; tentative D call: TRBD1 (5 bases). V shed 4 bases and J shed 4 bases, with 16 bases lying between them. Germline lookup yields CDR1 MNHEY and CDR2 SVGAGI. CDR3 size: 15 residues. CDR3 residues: CASSLGGVLGTEAFF. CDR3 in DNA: TGTGCCAGCAGTTTGGGGGGGGTTTTGGGCACTGAAGCTTTCTTT.

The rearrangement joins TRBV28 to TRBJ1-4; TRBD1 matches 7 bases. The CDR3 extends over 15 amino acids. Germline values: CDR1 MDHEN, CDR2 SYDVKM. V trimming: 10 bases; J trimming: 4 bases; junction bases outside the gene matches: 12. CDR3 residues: CATSAQQGINEKLFF. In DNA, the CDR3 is TGTGCCACCTCAGCGCAACAGGGGATTAATGAAAAACTGTTTTTT.

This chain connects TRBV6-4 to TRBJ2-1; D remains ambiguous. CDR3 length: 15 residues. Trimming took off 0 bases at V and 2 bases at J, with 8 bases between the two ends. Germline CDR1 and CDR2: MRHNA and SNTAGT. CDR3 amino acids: CASSDSSTTYNEQFF. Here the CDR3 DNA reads TGTGCCAGCAGTGACTCTTCTACGACCTACAATGAGCAGTTCTTC.

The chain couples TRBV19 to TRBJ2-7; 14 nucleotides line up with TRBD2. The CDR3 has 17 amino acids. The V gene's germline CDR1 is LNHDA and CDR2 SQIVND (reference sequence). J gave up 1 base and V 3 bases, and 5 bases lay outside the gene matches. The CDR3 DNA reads TGTGCCAGTAGTATTGCGGGACTAGCGGGAGAATCCTACGAGCAGTACTTC. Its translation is CASSIAGLAGESYEQYF.

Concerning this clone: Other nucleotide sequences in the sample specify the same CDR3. CDR3 sequence (DNA): TGTGCCAGCTCGGGGAACTACGAGCAGTACTTC. This sequence encodes CASSGNYEQYF. The chain has TRBV12-3 or TRBV12-4 and TRBJ2-7; the D gene is possibly TRBD2 (5 bases). Trimming stripped 8 bases from V and 3 bases from J, with 8 bases between. The CDR3 totals 11 residues.

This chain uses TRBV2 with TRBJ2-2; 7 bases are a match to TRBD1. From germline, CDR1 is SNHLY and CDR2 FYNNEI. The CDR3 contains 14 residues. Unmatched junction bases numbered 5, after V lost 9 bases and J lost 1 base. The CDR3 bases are TGTGCCAGAGGGGGCGATGGGAACACCGGGGAGCTGTTTTTT. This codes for CARGGDGNTGELFF.

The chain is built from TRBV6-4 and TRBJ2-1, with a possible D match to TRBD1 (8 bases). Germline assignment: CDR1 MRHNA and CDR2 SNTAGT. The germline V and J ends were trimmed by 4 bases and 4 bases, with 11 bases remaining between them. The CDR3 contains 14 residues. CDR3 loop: CASSAQGGYNEQFF. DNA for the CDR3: TGTGCCAGCAGTGCACAGGGGGGGTACAATGAGCAGTTCTTC.

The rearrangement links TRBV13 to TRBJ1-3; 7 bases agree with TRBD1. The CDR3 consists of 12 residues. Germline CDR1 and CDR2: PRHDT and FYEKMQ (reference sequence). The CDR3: CASTGTADTIYF. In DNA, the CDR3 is TGTGCTAGTACCGGGACAGCCGACACCATATATTTT.

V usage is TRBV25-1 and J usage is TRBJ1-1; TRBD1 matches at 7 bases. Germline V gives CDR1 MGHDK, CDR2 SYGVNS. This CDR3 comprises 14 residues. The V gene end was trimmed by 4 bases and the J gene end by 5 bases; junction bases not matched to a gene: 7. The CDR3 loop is CASSGRPQGTEAFF. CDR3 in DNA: TGTGCCAGCAGTGGGCGGCCACAGGGGACTGAAGCTTTCTTT.